The source of this T cell receptor (beta chain) is a study of shared clonotypes between healthy human individuals. Findings of the study overall: Generation of non-shared clonotypes was less probable than generation of clonotypes shared by all four donors.

The data were produced by immunoSEQ multiplex PCR, yet TCRdb's version contains in-frame clones alone and is incomplete. The data contain a few hundred thousand clones, around 95% of them singletons. Naive CD8 isolation took CD45RO-negative cells positively selected for CCR7 and excluded terminally differentiated effector memory CD45RA+ cells. Nashville, Tennessee was home to all donors, who were Caucasian adults. Trimming removed 5 bases from V and 5 bases from J, with 21 bases in between. Germline V gene sequence: CDR1 LNHDA, CDR2 SQIVND (reference sequence). CDR3 size: 16 residues. Worth noting for this clone: Its specificity is not known.

Sequencing was performed on naive CD8+ T cells sorted from blood. This receptor was identified in a woman aged 25-40 years in good health. V gene TRBV19 combines with J gene TRBJ1-2; perhaps TRBD1 as D (5 bases). CDR3 DNA: TGTGCCAGTAGTTTCGATGACAGTCGGCAAATATATGGCTACACCTTC. Translating it yields CASSFDDSRQIYGYTF.